These T cell receptor beta chains were read from a single sample in a study of T cells after yellow fever vaccination. MiXCR, run by TCRdb on the 5' RACE reads, gives a single entry per CDR3 protein. The sample yields 500,000 to 700,000 distinct CDR3 sequences, around 21% seen once. This sample comprised PBMCs, obtained 15 days after the yellow fever booster vaccination. Every receptor here comes from a man aged 25-45 years who received the YFV17D yellow fever vaccine. Each CDR3 is given with its conserved first and last residue. The D gene is left open where the match is weak. Some rows have no size entry. The others give once, few or many, or a class for an expanded clone.

d_call: .; j_call: TRBJ2-7; clone_size: many; v_call: TRBV10-3; cdr3_nt: TGTGCCATCAGTGAGGTCGTCGGGAGCGCCACTTACGAGCAGTACTTC; cdr3_aa: CAISEVVGSATYEQYF
d_call: TRBD2; j_call: TRBJ2-1; clone_size: many; v_call: TRBV3-1; cdr3_nt: TGTGCCAGCAGCAGACGACTAGCTCTTGGTGAGCAGTTCTTC; cdr3_aa: CASSRRLALGEQFF
d_call: .; j_call: TRBJ2-5; clone_size: .; v_call: TRBV6-5; cdr3_nt: TGTGCCAGCGGCGGTTTAGAGGAGACCCAGTACTTC; cdr3_aa: CASGGLEETQYF
d_call: .; j_call: TRBJ1-1; clone_size: .; v_call: TRBV20-1; cdr3_nt: TGCAGTGCTCCACGGGGTGGACGGGGAAACATGAACACTGAAGCTTTCTTT; cdr3_aa: CSAPRGGRGNMNTEAFF
d_call: .; j_call: TRBJ2-7; clone_size: .; v_call: TRBV21-1; cdr3_nt: TGTGCCAGCAGGAAGGGAGCGGGTCGCTCCTACGAGCAGTACTTC; cdr3_aa: CASRKGAGRSYEQYF
d_call: .; j_call: TRBJ2-2; clone_size: many; v_call: TRBV12-3/TRBV12-4; cdr3_nt: TGTGCCATCCGAGGAGCGGGGAACACCGGGGAGCTGTTTTTT; cdr3_aa: CAIRGAGNTGELFF
d_call: .; j_call: TRBJ1-1; clone_size: .; v_call: TRBV12-3/TRBV12-4; cdr3_nt: TGTGCCAGCATCCCCGGTCAGCAGTTCACTGAAGCTTTCTTT; cdr3_aa: CASIPGQQFTEAFF
d_call: TRBD2; j_call: TRBJ2-5; clone_size: .; v_call: TRBV5-1; cdr3_nt: TGCGCCAGCAGCTTGGGGACTAGCGGGAACCAAGAGACCCAGTACTTC; cdr3_aa: CASSLGTSGNQETQYF
d_call: .; j_call: TRBJ2-5; clone_size: few; v_call: TRBV6-5; cdr3_nt: TGTGCCAGCAGTTACTCGGGGGGCGCACCAGGAGAGACCCAGTACTTC; cdr3_aa: CASSYSGGAPGETQYF
d_call: TRBD2; j_call: TRBJ2-2; clone_size: .; v_call: TRBV6-2/TRBV6-3; cdr3_nt: TGTGCCAGCAGTTACTACGAGCCAGGACTAGCGGGAAGGACCGGGGAGCTGTTTTTT; cdr3_aa: CASSYYEPGLAGRTGELFF